This section outlines one T cell receptor (beta chain) sequence together with its context. Antigen: not known. This sample is part of a study of cytomegalovirus exposure and HLA in healthy donors. Use of 60 Vbeta and 13 Jbeta primers characterized the PCR. Libraries were prepared by immunoSEQ multiplex PCR; TCRdb keeps only in-frame clonotypes and omits some of them. Here the sample spans over 110,000 clones, under 90% being singletons. General study findings and limits: In a later analysis, at a false discovery rate of 0.05, 16,951 TCR beta sequences matched HLA alleles.

V was pared by 6 bases and J by 1 base, with 13 bases between. This CDR3 is 14 amino acids long. Germline assignment: CDR1 SGHRS and CDR2 YFSETQ. Sequenced material: PBMCs. J is TRBJ2-5 and V is TRBV5-1, with D perhaps matching TRBD1 (6 bases). The sequence derives from a man aged 35-49 years in good health and CMV-seronegative. The chain's CDR3 is CASKETGSQETQYF. CDR3 DNA sequence: TGCGCCAGCAAGGAAACAGGGTCCCAAGAGACCCAGTACTTC.